This passage covers 7 T cell receptor beta chains from one sample sequenced in a study of OX40 agonist ivuxolimab in advanced cancers. Assay used: immunoSEQ multiplex PCR; TCRdb lists only in-frame clones, some missing. Among 94,000 or so clones listed, approximately 80% were seen once. Sequenced here: CD4+ or CD8+ T cells sorted from blood, sampled in a trial of the OX40 agonist ivuxolimab. These receptors were collected from an adult with an advanced solid tumor such as melanoma, head and neck, liver or kidney cancer.

Here the CDR3 DNA reads TGTGCCAGCAGTGCGGACAGGAACCCTAATGAAAAACTGTTTTTT. This encodes CASSADRNPNEKLFF. The rearrangement uses TRBV6-1 and TRBJ1-4; 7 nucleotides match TRBD1. Losses at the gene ends were 4 bases for V and 3 bases for J; bases not matched to a gene: 5. The CDR3 spans 15 residues. Germline V gene lookup returns CDR1 MNHNS and CDR2 SASEGT.

CDR3 region: CASTGQGNSPLHF. In nucleotides, the CDR3 is TGTGCCAGCACGGGACAAGGCAATTCACCCCTCCACTTT. The genes are TRBV28 and TRBJ1-6, with D possibly TRBD1 on 6 matching bases. V was pared by 7 bases and J by 7 bases, with 11 bases between. This CDR3 has 13 residues. The germline CDR1 and CDR2 sequences are MDHEN and SYDVKM.

This chain connects TRBV18 to TRBJ1-5; D remains ambiguous. V was clipped by 4 bases and J by 2 bases, with 15 bases between them. The length of the CDR3 is 16 residues. CDR1 and CDR2 (germline): KGHSH, LQKENI. Here the CDR3 DNA reads TGTGCCAGCTCACTTTCGGGAACTAGCGGCAATCAGCCCCAGCATTTT. Translating it yields CASSLSGTSGNQPQHF.

The chain is built from TRBV19 and TRBJ1-2; D gene unclear. The CDR3 has 13 residues. The V end lost 3 bases, the J end lost 6 bases, and 11 bases lay between the germline ends. Germline CDR1 and CDR2: LNHDA and SQIVND (reference sequence). CDR3 coding DNA: TGTGCCAGTAGTATTGCCCTGGGGAATGGCTACACCTTC. Translating it yields CASSIALGNGYTF. Full variable domain (outside the CDR3, taken from reference TRBV19 and TRBJ1-2): DGGITQSPKYLFRKEGQNVTLSCEQNLNHDAMYWYRQDPGQGLRLIYYSQIVNDFQKGDIAEGYSVSREKKESFPLTVTSAQKNPTAFYLCASSIALGNGYTFGSGTRLTVV.

This clone has more than one count but fewer than ten. The gene calls are TRBV4-1 and TRBJ2-7; D is unclear. Per the germline V gene, CDR1 is MGHRA and CDR2 is YSYEKL. This CDR3 is 16 amino acids long. V lost 3 bases and J 1 base, leaving 16 bases between the germline ends. CDR3 region: CASSQGTGGRSYEQYF. The CDR3 bases are TGCGCCAGCAGCCAGGGTACCGGCGGCCGTTCCTACGAGCAGTACTTC.

The V and J genes are TRBV11-2 and TRBJ2-1; D unresolved. Germline V gives CDR1 SGHAT, CDR2 FQNNGV. V lost 5 bases, J lost 5 bases, and 4 bases lay in between. This CDR3 has 11 residues. This CDR3 reads CASSVDNEQFF. The CDR3 coding sequence is TGTGCCAGCAGCGTTGACAATGAGCAGTTCTTC.

The chain carries TRBV2 and TRBJ2-2; 13 bases map to TRBD2. Germline V lookup: CDR1 SNHLY, CDR2 FYNNEI. The CDR3 covers 15 residues. V dropped 6 bases and J dropped 7; count of bases not matched to a gene: 5. The CDR3 loop reads CASSAGLAGSGELFF. The CDR3 region has the DNA TGTGCCAGCAGCGCGGGACTAGCGGGGAGCGGGGAGCTGTTTTTT. The complete variable domain, with remaining parts taken from reference TRBV2 and TRBJ2-2, reads EPEVTQTPSHQVTQMGQEVILRCVPISNHLYFYWYRQILGQKVEFLVSFYNNEISEKSEIFDDQFSVERPDGSNFTLKIRSTKLEDSAMYFCASSAGLAGSGELFFGEGSRLTVL.